This TCR beta chain was profiled in a study of T cells after yellow fever vaccination. Study results and limitations: The secondary response showed a weaker magnitude and a faster peak, day 5 versus 15. Contaminants from the bulk population, in the form of abundant clonotypes, could be found in FACS-sorted repertoires. There was a small share of clonotypes that showed up in both the CD4 and CD8 compartments.

There are many counts of this clonotype. The CDR3 covers 13 residues. From the 5' RACE reads, TCRdb called clonotypes with MiXCR, one entry per CDR3 protein. The sample lists nearly 45,000 distinct CDR3 sequences, roughly 7% occurring once. V usage is TRBV21-1 and J usage is TRBJ2-5; the table's D call of TRBD1 was not tested on the DNA. TRBV21-1 is described as a pseudogene. The sequences come from CD8+ T cells not binding an NS4B(214-222) dextramer, sorted from PBMCs, collected 45 days after the yellow fever booster vaccination. The origin of this receptor is a man aged 25-45 years who received the YFV17D yellow fever vaccine. CDR3 residues: CASNKTGRETQYF. The CDR3 nucleotides are TGTGCCAGCAACAAGACAGGGAGAGAGACCCAGTACTTC.